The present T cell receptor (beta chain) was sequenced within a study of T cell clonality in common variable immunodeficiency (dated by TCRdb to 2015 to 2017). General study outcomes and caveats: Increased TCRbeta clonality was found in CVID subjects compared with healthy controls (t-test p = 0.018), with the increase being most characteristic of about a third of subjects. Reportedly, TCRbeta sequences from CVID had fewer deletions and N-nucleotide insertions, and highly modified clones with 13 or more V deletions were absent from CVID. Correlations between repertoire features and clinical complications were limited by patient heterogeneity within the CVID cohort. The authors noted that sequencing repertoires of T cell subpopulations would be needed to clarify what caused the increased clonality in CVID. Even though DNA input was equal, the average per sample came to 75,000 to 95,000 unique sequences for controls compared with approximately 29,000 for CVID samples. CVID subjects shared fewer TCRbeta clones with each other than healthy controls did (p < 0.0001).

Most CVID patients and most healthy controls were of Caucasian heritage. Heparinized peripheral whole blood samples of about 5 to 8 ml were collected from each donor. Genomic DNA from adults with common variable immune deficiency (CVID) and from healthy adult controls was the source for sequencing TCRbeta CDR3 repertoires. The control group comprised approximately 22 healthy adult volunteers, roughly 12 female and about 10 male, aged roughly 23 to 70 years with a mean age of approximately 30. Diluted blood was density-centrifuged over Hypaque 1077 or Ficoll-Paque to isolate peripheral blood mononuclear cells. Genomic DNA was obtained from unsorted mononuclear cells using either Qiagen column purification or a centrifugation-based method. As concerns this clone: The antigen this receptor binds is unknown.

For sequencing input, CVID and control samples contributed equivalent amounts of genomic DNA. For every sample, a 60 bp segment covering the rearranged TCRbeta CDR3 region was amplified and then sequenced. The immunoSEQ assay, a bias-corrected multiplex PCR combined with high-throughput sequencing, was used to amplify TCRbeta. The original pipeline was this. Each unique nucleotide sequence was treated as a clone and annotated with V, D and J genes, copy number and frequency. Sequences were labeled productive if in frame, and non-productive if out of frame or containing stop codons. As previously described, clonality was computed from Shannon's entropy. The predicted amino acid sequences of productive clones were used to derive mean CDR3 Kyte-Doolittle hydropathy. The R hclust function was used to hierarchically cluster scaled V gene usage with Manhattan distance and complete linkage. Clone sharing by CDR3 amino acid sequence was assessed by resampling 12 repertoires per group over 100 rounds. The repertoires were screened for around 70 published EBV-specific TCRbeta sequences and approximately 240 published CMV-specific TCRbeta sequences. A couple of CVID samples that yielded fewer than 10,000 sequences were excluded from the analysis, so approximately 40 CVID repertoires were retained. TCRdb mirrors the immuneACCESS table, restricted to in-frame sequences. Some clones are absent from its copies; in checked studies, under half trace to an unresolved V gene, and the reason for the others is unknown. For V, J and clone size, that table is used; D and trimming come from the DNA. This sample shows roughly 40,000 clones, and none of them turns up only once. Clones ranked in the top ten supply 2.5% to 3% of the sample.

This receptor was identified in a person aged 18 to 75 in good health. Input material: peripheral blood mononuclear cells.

The CDR3 corresponds to CASSPRNTGELFF. The covered CDR3 bases are TGTGCCAGCAGCCCCCGGAACACCGGGGAG. The chain employs TRBV7-9 and TRBJ2-2; the D gene remains uncertain. Sequencing ends 3 residues short of the CDR3 end; the germline J gene provides the rest. At the junction V is shortened by 5 bases and J by 1 base, with 5 bases in between. As encoded in the germline V gene (reference sequence), CDR1 is SEHNR while CDR2 is FQNEAQ. The CDR3 runs 13 amino acids, cysteine and phenylalanine included. The DNA covers only part of the CDR3, 30 bases in frame from base 1.